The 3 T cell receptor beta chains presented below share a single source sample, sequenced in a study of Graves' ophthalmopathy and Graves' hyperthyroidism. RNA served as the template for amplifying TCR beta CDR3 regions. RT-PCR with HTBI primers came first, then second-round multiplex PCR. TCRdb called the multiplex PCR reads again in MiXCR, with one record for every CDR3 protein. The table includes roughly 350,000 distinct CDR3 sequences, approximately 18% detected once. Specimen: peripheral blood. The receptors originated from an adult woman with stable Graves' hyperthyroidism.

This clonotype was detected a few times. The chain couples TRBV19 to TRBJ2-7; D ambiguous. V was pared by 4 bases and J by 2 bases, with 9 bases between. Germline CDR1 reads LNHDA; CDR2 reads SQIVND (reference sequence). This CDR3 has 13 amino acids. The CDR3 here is CASSTVSAYEQYF. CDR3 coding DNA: TGTGCCAGTAGTACAGTGAGCGCCTACGAGCAGTACTTC. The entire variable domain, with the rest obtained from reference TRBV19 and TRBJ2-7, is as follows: DGGITQSPKYLFRKEGQNVTLSCEQNLNHDAMYWYRQDPGQGLRLIYYSQIVNDFQKGDIAEGYSVSREKKESFPLTVTSAQKNPTAFYLCASSTVSAYEQYFGPGTRLTVT.

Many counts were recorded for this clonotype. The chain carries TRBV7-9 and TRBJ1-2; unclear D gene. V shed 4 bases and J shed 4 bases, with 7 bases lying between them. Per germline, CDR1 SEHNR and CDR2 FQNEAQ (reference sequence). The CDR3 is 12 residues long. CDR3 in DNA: TGTGCCAGCAGCTCGCAGATCTATGGCTACACCTTC. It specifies CASSSQIYGYTF.

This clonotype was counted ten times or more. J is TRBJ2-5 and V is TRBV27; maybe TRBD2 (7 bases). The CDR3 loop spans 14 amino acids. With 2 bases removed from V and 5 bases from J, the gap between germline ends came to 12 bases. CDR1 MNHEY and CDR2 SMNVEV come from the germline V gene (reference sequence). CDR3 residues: CASSLRRGAETQYF. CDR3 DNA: TGTGCCAGCAGTTTACGCCGGGGGGCCGAGACCCAGTACTTC.